This T cell receptor beta chain was recovered during a study of beta chain features in type 1 diabetes. Notes on the study in general: Short templates might get an advantage during PCR, and this would be equal in patients and controls.

Sequencing targeted expressed TCRB transcripts, as all isolated RNA had been reverse transcribed. Produced via immunoSEQ multiplex PCR; TCRdb's table is partial and in-frame only. The sample lists around 200,000 clones, about 13% occurring once. A remark on this clone: Its antigen is undetermined.

Sequencing was carried out using central memory CD4+ T cells from blood. This TCR was sampled from a woman between 18 and 29 years old in good health.

The CDR3 protein is CASREQDFTGELFF. Here the CDR3 DNA reads TGTGCCAGCAGAGAACAGGATTTCACCGGGGAGCTGTTTTTT. The V call is TRBV5-6, the J call TRBJ2-2; D possibly corresponds to TRBD1 (5 bases). V was shortened by 5 bases and J by 4 bases, with 12 bases between the two germline ends. Germline loops: CDR1 SGHDT, CDR2 YYEEEE. The CDR3 is 14 amino acids.